This T cell receptor (beta chain) derives from a study of blood T cell repertoires in COVID-19. As for the study in general: The United States, Italy and Spain provided the acute and convalescent COVID-19 samples. PBMCs, B-cell-depleted T cells, or T cells provided the cDNA or gDNA that made up the material.

This clone has just a few counts. The V and J ends lost 0 bases and 3 bases respectively, with 7 bases between them. The V gene's germline CDR1 is SGHNT and CDR2 YYREEE (reference sequence). This CDR3 is built from 14 residues. The data were produced by immunoSEQ multiplex PCR, yet TCRdb's version contains in-frame clones alone and is incomplete. The top ten clones hold roughly 2.5% of a sample with about 150,000 clones, approximately 86% of them seen once. Followed longitudinally, the Seattle patients had been enrolled during active infection. The J gene is TRBJ1-3, the V gene TRBV5-4, with D tentatively TRBD1 (6 bases). What was sequenced was peripheral blood. The receptor was derived from an elderly woman with COVID-19, enrolled during active disease. The CDR3 here is CASSLGGGGNTIYF. The CDR3 DNA is TGTGCCAGCAGCTTGGGAGGGGGTGGAAACACCATATATTTT.